These 20 T cell receptor beta chains were sequenced from one sample in a study of T cell responses to AZD1222 COVID-19 vaccine. TCRdb keeps only in-frame clones here, not all; method: immunoSEQ multiplex PCR. The data hold 110,000 to 150,000 clones, with roughly 90% observed a single time. The material sequenced was peripheral blood, taken 28 days after the second AZD1222 dose. The source of these receptors is an adult who received the AZD1222 COVID-19 vaccine.

V and J are TRBV2 and TRBJ1-5; D gene uncertain. Trimming left V 4 bases short and J 6 bases short, with 16 bases between. CDR1 SNHLY and CDR2 FYNNEI come from the germline V gene. CDR3 length equals 15 residues. The CDR3 nucleotides are TGTGCCAGCAGTGTAATTAGAAAGGGCAGTCAGCCCCAGCATTTT. Protein sequence: CASSVIRKGSQPQHF.

The V and J genes are TRBV5-1 and TRBJ2-7, with TRBD1 matching over 11 bases. This CDR3 region has 14 residues. Trimming removed 2 bases from V and 7 bases from J; junction bases left unmatched: 5. Looked up from germline, CDR1 is SGHRS and CDR2 is YFSETQ. CDR3 nucleotides: TGCGCCAGCAGCTTCCGGACAGGGGGCGGTGAGCAGTACTTC. It translates to CASSFRTGGGEQYF. Complete variable domain (other parts from reference TRBV5-1 and TRBJ2-7): KAGVTQTPRYLIKTRGQQVTLSCSPISGHRSVSWYQQTPGQGLQFLFEYFSETQRNKGNFPGRFSGRQFSNSRSEMNVSTLELGDSALYLCASSFRTGGGEQYFGPGTRLTVT.

The chain is built from TRBV6-5 and TRBJ2-1; 7 positions agree with TRBD1. V lost 7 bases to trimming and J lost 1 base; unmatched junction nucleotides: 4. The CDR3 is made up of 14 amino acids. CDR1 and CDR2 from the germline V gene are MNHEY and SVGAGI. CDR3 in DNA: TGTGCCAGCATGTTGACAGGGTCCTACAATGAGCAGTTCTTC. It yields the protein CASMLTGSYNEQFF.

The J gene is TRBJ2-5, the V gene TRBV5-1; D not certain. In germline, CDR1 is SGHRS, CDR2 YFSETQ. The CDR3 length is 13 residues. V lost 5 bases, J lost 4 bases, and 12 bases lay in between. The CDR3 region is CASSSAAAETQYF. The CDR3 region has the DNA TGCGCCAGCAGTTCTGCGGCAGCAGAGACCCAGTACTTC.

This clone was picked up a small number of times. In nucleotides, the CDR3 is TGTGCCACCAGCAGAGAAGTAGCGGGCTACAATGAGCAGTTCTTC. Its protein is CATSREVAGYNEQFF. The chain carries TRBV15 and TRBJ2-1; TRBD2 agrees at 7 bases. CDR3 size: 15 residues. Germline assignment: CDR1 LNHNV and CDR2 YYDKDF (reference sequence). V lost 0 bases and J lost 3; bases outside the gene matches: 2.

This chain joins TRBV7-9 and TRBJ1-2; D unclear. The CDR3 has 14 residues. V was trimmed by 0 bases and J by 4 bases, leaving 9 bases between them. Germline V gives CDR1 SEHNR, CDR2 FQNEAQ (reference sequence). CDR3 nucleotide sequence: TGTGCCAGCAGCTTAGCCCGGGAGCTCTATGGCTACACCTTC. It specifies CASSLARELYGYTF.

J is TRBJ1-2 and V is TRBV12-3 or TRBV12-4, with 7 bases matching TRBD1. The CDR3 runs to 13 residues. J lost 6 bases, V lost 2 bases, and 3 bases had no gene match. CDR3: CASSLRQGNGYTF. The CDR3 DNA is TGTGCCAGCAGTTTACGACAGGGTAATGGCTACACCTTC.

This chain links TRBV5-1 with TRBJ2-1; TRBD2 is a possible D gene (6 bases). Germline V gene sequence: CDR1 SGHRS, CDR2 YFSETQ. V lost 3 bases and J 0 bases, leaving 13 bases between the germline ends. CDR3 size: 16 residues. CDR3 sequence: CASSWDSRSSYNEQFF. In nucleotides, the CDR3 is TGCGCCAGCAGCTGGGACTCGAGGAGCTCCTACAATGAGCAGTTCTTC.

V and J are TRBV5-4 and TRBJ1-1, with 8 bases fitting TRBD1. The CDR3 contains 16 residues. After removal of 2 bases from V and 1 base from J, the junction contained 7 bases not matched to a gene. The V gene's germline CDR1 is SGHNT and CDR2 YYREEE (reference sequence). The CDR3 nucleotides read TGTGCCAGCAGCTTATCTGGACAGGGAGGGAACACTGAAGCTTTCTTT. The encoded protein is CASSLSGQGGNTEAFF.

The J gene is TRBJ1-3, the V gene TRBV28; D uncertain. V was clipped by 2 bases and J by 0 bases, with 2 bases between them. Germline V gives CDR1 MDHEN, CDR2 SYDVKM. This CDR3 comprises 13 residues. The CDR3 sequence is CASSLNSGNTIYF. The CDR3 coding sequence is TGTGCCAGCAGTTTAAACTCTGGAAACACCATATATTTT.

This clone has a handful of counts. This chain joins TRBV5-6 and TRBJ2-1; maybe TRBD1 (5 bases). The germline CDR1 and CDR2 sequences are SGHDT and YYEEEE. V was clipped by 5 bases and J by 10 bases, with 13 bases between them. The CDR3 sequence is 12 residues long. Written as DNA, the CDR3 is TGTGCCAGCAGTTCGCAGGGCCGGGAGCAGTTCTTC. This sequence encodes CASSSQGREQFF.

The genes are TRBV6-6 and TRBJ2-5; D possibly corresponds to TRBD2 (6 bases). CDR1 and CDR2 from the germline V gene are MNHNY and SVGAGI (reference sequence). Deletions cut 3 bases from V and 5 bases from J, with 16 bases between. CDR3 length: 15 residues. The CDR3 loop reads CASSYLAAGGETQYF. The CDR3 DNA reads as TGTGCCAGCAGTTATCTAGCCGCCGGAGGGGAGACCCAGTACTTC.

The chain couples TRBV18 to TRBJ1-1, with TRBD1 as a possible D gene (5 bases). V lost 6 bases and J 3 bases, leaving 11 bases between the germline ends. Germline V gives CDR1 KGHSH, CDR2 LQKENI. The CDR3 is 13 residues long. The CDR3, as DNA: TGTGCCAGCTCTCAGAGGGGTGACACTGAAGCTTTCTTT. Translation: CASSQRGDTEAFF.

This chain uses TRBV6-5 with TRBJ1-1, with 7 bases lining up with TRBD1. This CDR3 region has 14 residues. Germline V gene lookup returns CDR1 MNHEY and CDR2 SVGAGI. V shed 4 bases and J 5 bases; nucleotides not matched to a gene: 7. CDR3 nucleotide sequence: TGTGCCAGCAGTTCAGGCCAGGGGGTTACTGAAGCTTTCTTT. Translating it yields CASSSGQGVTEAFF.

Written as DNA, the CDR3 is TGTGCCAGCTCACCGCGGGACAGCTCCTACAATGAGCAGTTCTTC. Its protein is CASSPRDSSYNEQFF. The chain has TRBV18 and TRBJ2-1, with D possibly TRBD1 on 7 matching bases. Deletions cut 3 bases from V and 0 bases from J, with 9 bases between. The CDR3 totals 15 residues. Germline lookup yields CDR1 KGHSH and CDR2 LQKENI.

The chain links TRBV29-1 to TRBJ1-1; D unresolved. This CDR3 contains 11 residues. Germline V CDR1 and CDR2: SQVTM, ANQGSEA. V lost 7 bases and J 4 bases, leaving 10 bases between the germline ends. CDR3 amino acids: CSAILGTEAFF. The CDR3 region has the DNA TGCAGCGCCATACTGGGCACTGAAGCTTTCTTT. The whole variable domain, remainder taken from reference TRBV29-1 and TRBJ1-1, is SAVISQKPSRDICQRGTSLTIQCQVDSQVTMMFWYRQQPGQSLTLIATANQGSEATYESGFVIDKFPISRPNLTFSTLTVSNMSPEDSSIYLCSAILGTEAFFGQGTRLTVV.

This chain connects TRBV6-5 to TRBJ2-1, with 14 positions matching TRBD2. The CDR3 has 16 amino acids. V lost 0 bases to trimming and J lost 9 bases; unmatched junction nucleotides: 4. Germline V gene lookup returns CDR1 MNHEY and CDR2 SVGAGI. The DNA for the CDR3 is TGTGCCAGCAGTTACTCGAGACTAGCGGGAGGGGGTGAGCAGTTCTTC. Its protein is CASSYSRLAGGGEQFF.

This sequence joins TRBV9 and TRBJ1-2, with 7 nucleotides matching TRBD1. The CDR3 has 14 residues. The ends lost 0 bases at V and 7 bases at J; junction bases unmatched: 6. Germline V gene lookup returns CDR1 SGDLS and CDR2 YYNGEE. The CDR3 spells CASSVVEGAGGYTF. The CDR3 coding sequence is TGTGCCAGCAGCGTAGTAGAGGGGGCAGGTGGCTACACCTTC.

The genes are TRBV3-1 (or the pseudogene TRBV3-2) and TRBJ1-3; no clear D gene. The CDR3 consists of 18 residues. Germline lookup yields CDR1 LGHDT and CDR2 YNNKEL (reference sequence). Trimming shortened V by 2 bases and J by 0 bases, and 17 bases separated the two germline ends. This chain's CDR3 is CASSQSAAVLLSGNTIYF. For the CDR3, the DNA is TGTGCCAGCAGCCAATCGGCTGCCGTACTCCTCTCTGGAAACACCATATATTTT.

This clone was observed once. V gene TRBV5-1 combines with J gene TRBJ2-1; 14 bases agree with TRBD2. Trimming cost V 5 bases and J 10 bases; bases outside gene matches: 8. The CDR3 consists of 15 residues. CDR1 and CDR2 from the germline V gene are SGHRS and YFSETQ. CDR3 residues: CASSPTSGRAGEQFF. The CDR3 nucleotides read TGCGCCAGCAGTCCGACTAGCGGGAGGGCCGGGGAGCAGTTCTTC.